The source of this T cell receptor (beta chain) is a study of shared clonotypes between healthy human individuals. On the study more broadly: Each donor contributed plates that comprised three CD4 naive, three CD4 memory, two CD8 naive and one CD8 memory.

Sequenced by immunoSEQ multiplex PCR; TCRdb stores in-frame clones only, minus some. The data show approximately 1,000,000 clones, 75% to 80% seen once. The CDR3 extends over 16 amino acids. Trimming took off 5 bases at V and 5 bases at J, with 18 bases between the two ends. Germline-derived CDR1 and CDR2 are MDHEN and SYDVKM. This chain uses TRBV28 with TRBJ2-2; weak D call: TRBD1 (6 bases). The TCR was taken from a young man in good health. Some clones in this sample may be carry-over from other donors' samples. Sequences were obtained from memory CD4+ T cells from PBMCs. Subset denoted: CD45RA-negative fraction. DNA for the CDR3: TGTGCCAGCAGTACACCAGGGGCGATGAGAACCGGGGAGCTGTTTTTT. This sequence encodes CASSTPGAMRTGELFF. The whole variable domain, remainder taken from reference TRBV28 and TRBJ2-2, is DVKVTQSSRYLVKRTGEKVFLECVQDMDHENMFWYRQDPGLGLRLIYFSYDVKMKEKGDIPEGYSVSREKKERFSLILESASTNQTSMYLCASSTPGAMRTGELFFGEGSRLTVL.